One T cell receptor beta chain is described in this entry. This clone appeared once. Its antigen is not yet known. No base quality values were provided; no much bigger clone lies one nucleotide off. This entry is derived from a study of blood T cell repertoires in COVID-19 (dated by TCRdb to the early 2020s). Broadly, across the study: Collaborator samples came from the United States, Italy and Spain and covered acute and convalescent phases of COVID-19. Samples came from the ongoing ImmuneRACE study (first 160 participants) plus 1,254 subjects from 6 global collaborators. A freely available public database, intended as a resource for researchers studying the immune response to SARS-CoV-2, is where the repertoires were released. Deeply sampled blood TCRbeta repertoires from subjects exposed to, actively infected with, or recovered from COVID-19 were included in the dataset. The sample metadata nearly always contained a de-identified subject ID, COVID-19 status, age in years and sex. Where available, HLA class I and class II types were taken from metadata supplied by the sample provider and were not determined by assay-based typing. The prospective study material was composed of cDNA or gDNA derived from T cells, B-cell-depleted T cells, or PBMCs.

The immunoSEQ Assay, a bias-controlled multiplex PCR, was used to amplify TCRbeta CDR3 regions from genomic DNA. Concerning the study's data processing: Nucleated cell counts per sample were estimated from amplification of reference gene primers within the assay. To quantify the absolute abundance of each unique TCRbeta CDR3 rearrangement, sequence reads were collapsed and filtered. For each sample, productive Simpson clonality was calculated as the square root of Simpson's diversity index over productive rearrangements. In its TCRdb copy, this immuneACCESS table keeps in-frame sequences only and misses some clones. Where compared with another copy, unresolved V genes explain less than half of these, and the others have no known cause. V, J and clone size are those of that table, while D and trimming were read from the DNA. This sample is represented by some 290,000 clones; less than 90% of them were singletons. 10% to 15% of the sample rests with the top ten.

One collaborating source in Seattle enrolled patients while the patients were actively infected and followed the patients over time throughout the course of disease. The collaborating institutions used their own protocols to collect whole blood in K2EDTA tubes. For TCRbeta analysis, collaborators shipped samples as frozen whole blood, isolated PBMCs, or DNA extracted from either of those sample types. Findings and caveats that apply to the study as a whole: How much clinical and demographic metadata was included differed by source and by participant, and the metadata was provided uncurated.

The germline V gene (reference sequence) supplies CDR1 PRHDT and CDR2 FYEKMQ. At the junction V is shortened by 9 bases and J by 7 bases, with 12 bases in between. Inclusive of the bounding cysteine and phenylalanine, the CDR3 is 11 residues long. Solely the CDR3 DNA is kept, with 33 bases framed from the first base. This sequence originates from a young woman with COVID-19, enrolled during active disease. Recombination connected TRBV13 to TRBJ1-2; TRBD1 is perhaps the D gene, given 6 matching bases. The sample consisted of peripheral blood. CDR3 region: CASPRGSGYTF. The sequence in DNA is TGTGCCAGTCCGAGGGGGTCTGGCTACACCTTC.